This entry lists 16 T cell receptor beta chains sequenced from one sample in a study of cytomegalovirus exposure and HLA in healthy donors. In the PCR, 60 Vbeta and 13 Jbeta primers were used. The protocol was immunoSEQ multiplex PCR, while the TCRdb copy is restricted to in-frame clones and leaves out a portion. The sample holds about 120,000 clones, about 83% seen once. The sample was PBMCs. These receptors were taken from a woman in her thirties or forties in good health and CMV-seropositive.

The rearrangement joins TRBV11-3 to TRBJ2-2; 13 bases map to TRBD2. This CDR3 region has 19 residues. Germline V lookup: CDR1 SGHNT, CDR2 YENEEA. With V trimmed by 5 bases and J by 4 bases, 13 bases remained unmatched. In DNA form, the CDR3 reads TGTGCCAGCAGCCCCGGAGGACTAGCGGGAGTTTGGGGCACCGGGGAGCTGTTTTTT. Translated, it gives CASSPGGLAGVWGTGELFF.

This chain uses TRBV10-1 with TRBJ2-5; 8 nucleotides match TRBD1. The CDR3 contains 20 residues. The V gene end was trimmed by 6 bases and the J gene end by 0 bases; junction bases not matched to a gene: 21. Germline CDR1 WNHNN, CDR2 SYGVQD (reference sequence). The CDR3: CASSRNQGAHPRTYQETQYF. The CDR3 DNA sequence: TGCGCCAGCAGCCGTAACCAGGGGGCGCATCCCCGGACCTACCAAGAGACCCAGTACTTC.

DNA for the CDR3: TGTGCCAGCAGCTTAGATGACTATACGGCAAAGGAAAAACTGTTTTTT. This codes for CASSLDDYTAKEKLFF. The V call is TRBV7-9, the J call TRBJ1-4; D gene unclear. From germline, CDR1 is SEHNR and CDR2 FQNEAQ (reference sequence). The CDR3 is 16 amino acids. Trimming pared 1 base from V and 8 bases from J, leaving 17 bases between.

The rearrangement uses TRBV7-9 and TRBJ2-3; weak D call: TRBD2 (6 bases). Between the trimmed V and J ends, which lost 2 bases and 1 base, there was a span of 7 bases. CDR1 SEHNR and CDR2 FQNEAQ come from the germline V gene (reference sequence). The CDR3 spans 14 residues. Here the CDR3 DNA reads TGTGCCAGCAGCTTACAGCGGGGCACAGATACGCAGTATTTT. Translation: CASSLQRGTDTQYF.

The chain is built from TRBV4-1 and TRBJ2-3, with 13 bases lining up with TRBD2. The CDR3 has 19 residues. V lost 0 bases and J lost 0; bases outside the gene matches: 6. Germline V lookup: CDR1 MGHRA, CDR2 YSYEKL. The CDR3 sequence: CASSQDGTSGAGSTDTQYF. DNA of the CDR3: TGCGCCAGCAGCCAAGATGGGACTAGCGGGGCCGGAAGCACAGATACGCAGTATTTT.

This clone was picked up a small number of times. This chain uses TRBV6-1 with TRBJ2-6; D is unresolved. Trimming left V 3 bases short and J 1 base short, with 7 bases between. The germline CDR1 and CDR2 sequences are MNHNS and SASEGT. This CDR3 has 15 amino acids. The CDR3 sequence: CASSEYRSGANVLTF. Written as DNA, the CDR3 is TGTGCCAGCAGTGAGTATAGATCTGGGGCCAACGTCCTGACTTTC.

The gene calls are TRBV4-1 and TRBJ1-6, with 7 bases that match TRBD1. There are 16 residues in the CDR3. In germline, CDR1 is MGHRA, CDR2 YSYEKL. The V gene end was trimmed by 0 bases and the J gene end by 10 bases; junction bases not matched to a gene: 9. Here the CDR3 reads CASSQESAGGGSPLHF. CDR3 bases: TGCGCCAGCAGCCAAGAATCGGCAGGGGGAGGATCACCCCTCCACTTT.

This chain joins TRBV5-1 and TRBJ1-6; unclear D gene. The CDR3 covers 15 residues. V was pared by 1 base and J by 7 bases, with 12 bases between. Per the germline V gene, CDR1 is SGHRS and CDR2 is YFSETQ. CDR3 protein: CASSLNVGSNSPLHF. CDR3 bases: TGCGCCAGCAGCTTGAACGTCGGTTCAAATTCACCCCTCCACTTT.

This chain links TRBV4-2 with TRBJ2-5; 9 bases align to TRBD2. The CDR3 consists of 16 residues. Germline loops: CDR1 LGHNA, CDR2 YNFKEQ. Unmatched junction bases numbered 5, after V lost 2 bases and J lost 1 base. In nucleotides, the CDR3 is TGTGCCAGCAGCCAATTGACTAGCGGAGCCCAAGAGACCCAGTACTTC. Translating gives CASSQLTSGAQETQYF.

The chain links TRBV11-2 to TRBJ1-2; the D gene is possibly TRBD1 (5 bases). Germline CDR1 SGHAT, CDR2 FQNNGV. CDR3 length equals 15 residues. V gave up 5 bases and J gave up 0 bases, with 13 bases separating them. CDR3 residues: CASSQRGTSNYGYTF. In nucleotides, the CDR3 is TGTGCCAGCAGCCAGCGGGGGACCTCTAACTATGGCTACACCTTC.

The chain has TRBV27 and TRBJ2-5, with 11 positions matching TRBD1. The trim removed 5 bases at V and 7 bases at J, leaving 6 bases unmatched. CDR1 MNHEY and CDR2 SMNVEV come from the germline V gene (reference sequence). The CDR3 runs 14 residues. CDR3 in DNA: TGTGCCAGCAGTGGGACAGGGGGAGTGAGGACCCAGTACTTC. Translating it yields CASSGTGGVRTQYF.

The V call is TRBV11-2, the J call TRBJ1-1; tentatively, D is TRBD1 (6 bases). Germline V CDR1 and CDR2: SGHAT, FQNNGV. V was cut by 4 bases and J by 1 base, with 16 bases left in between. There are 16 residues in the CDR3. CDR3 sequence reads: CASSSSGGQRNTEAFF. The CDR3 DNA reads as TGTGCCAGCAGCTCTAGCGGGGGGCAGCGGAACACTGAAGCTTTCTTT.

The V gene is TRBV19, the J gene TRBJ2-5; TRBD2 agrees at 8 bases. V shed 3 bases and J 1 base; nucleotides not matched to a gene: 4. The CDR3 length is 15 residues. Germline CDR1 LNHDA, CDR2 SQIVND (reference sequence). The CDR3 DNA is TGTGCCAGTAGTATGTGGCGGGAGGTCCAAGAGACCCAGTACTTC. Protein product: CASSMWREVQETQYF.

V gene TRBV9 combines with J gene TRBJ2-5, with D maybe TRBD2 (6 bases). Germline V gene data show CDR1 as SGDLS and CDR2 as YYNGEE. V gave up 5 bases and J gave up 4 bases, with 21 bases separating them. The CDR3 spans 16 residues. This CDR3 reads CASSVSGLSGVETQYF. In nucleotides, the CDR3 is TGTGCCAGCAGTGTTTCTGGACTCTCGGGGGTAGAGACCCAGTACTTC.

This sequence joins TRBV6-6 and TRBJ1-2, with no clear D. The V and J ends lost 0 bases and 4 bases respectively, with 15 bases between them. The V gene's germline CDR1 is MNHNY and CDR2 SVGAGI (reference sequence). This CDR3 has 16 amino acids. The CDR3 loop reads CASSYSRPERGYGYTF. CDR3 nucleotide sequence: TGTGCCAGCAGTTACTCCCGGCCCGAGCGGGGCTATGGCTACACCTTC.

The chain has TRBV9 and TRBJ2-3, with 9 nucleotides matching TRBD1. After removal of 0 bases from V and 2 bases from J, the junction contained 4 bases not matched to a gene. This CDR3 region has 16 residues. Germline CDR1 reads SGDLS; CDR2 reads YYNGEE. The CDR3 sequence: CASSVAPQGATDTQYF. The CDR3 DNA reads TGTGCCAGCAGCGTAGCCCCACAGGGGGCCACAGATACGCAGTATTTT.